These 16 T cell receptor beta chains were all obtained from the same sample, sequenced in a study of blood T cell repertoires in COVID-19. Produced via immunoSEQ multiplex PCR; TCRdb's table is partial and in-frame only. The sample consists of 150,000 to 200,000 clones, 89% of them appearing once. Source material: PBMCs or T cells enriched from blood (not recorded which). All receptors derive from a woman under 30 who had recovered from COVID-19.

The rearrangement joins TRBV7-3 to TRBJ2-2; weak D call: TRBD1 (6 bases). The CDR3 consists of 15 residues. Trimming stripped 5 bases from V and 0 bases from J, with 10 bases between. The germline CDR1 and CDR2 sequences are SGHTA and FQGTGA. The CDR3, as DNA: TGTGCCAGCAGCCTCGGACAGCCGAACACCGGGGAGCTGTTTTTT. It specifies CASSLGQPNTGELFF.

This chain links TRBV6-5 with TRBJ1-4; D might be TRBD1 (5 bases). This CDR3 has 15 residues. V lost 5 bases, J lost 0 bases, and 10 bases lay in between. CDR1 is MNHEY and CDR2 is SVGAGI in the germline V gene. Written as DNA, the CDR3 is TGTGCCAGCAGTCGAGGACACTCAACTAATGAAAAACTGTTTTTT. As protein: CASSRGHSTNEKLFF.

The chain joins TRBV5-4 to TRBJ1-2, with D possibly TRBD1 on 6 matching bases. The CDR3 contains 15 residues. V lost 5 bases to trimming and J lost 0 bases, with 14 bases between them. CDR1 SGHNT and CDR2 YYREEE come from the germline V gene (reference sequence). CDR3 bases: TGTGCCAGCAGTCGGAGACAGGTACCTAACTATGGCTACACCTTC. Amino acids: CASSRRQVPNYGYTF.

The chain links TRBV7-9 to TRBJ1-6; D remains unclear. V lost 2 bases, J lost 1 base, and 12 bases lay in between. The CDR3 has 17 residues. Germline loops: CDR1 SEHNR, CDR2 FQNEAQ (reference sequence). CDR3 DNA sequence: TGTGCCAGCAGCTTACGCGGGCCCGGGTCCTATAATTCACCCCTCCACTTT. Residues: CASSLRGPGSYNSPLHF.

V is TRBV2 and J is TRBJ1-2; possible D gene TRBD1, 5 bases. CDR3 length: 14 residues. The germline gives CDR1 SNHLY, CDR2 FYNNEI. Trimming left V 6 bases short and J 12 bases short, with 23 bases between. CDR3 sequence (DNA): TGTGCCAGCAGCGCCAACCCAAGGGGTCAGGCCGACACCTTC. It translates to CASSANPRGQADTF.

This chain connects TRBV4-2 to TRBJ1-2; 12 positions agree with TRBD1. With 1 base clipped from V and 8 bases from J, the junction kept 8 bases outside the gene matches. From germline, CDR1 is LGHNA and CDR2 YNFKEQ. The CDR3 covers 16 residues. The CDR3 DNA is TGTGCCAGCAGCCAAGGAGGGACAGGGGGCGTCGGGGGCTACACCTTC. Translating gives CASSQGGTGGVGGYTF.

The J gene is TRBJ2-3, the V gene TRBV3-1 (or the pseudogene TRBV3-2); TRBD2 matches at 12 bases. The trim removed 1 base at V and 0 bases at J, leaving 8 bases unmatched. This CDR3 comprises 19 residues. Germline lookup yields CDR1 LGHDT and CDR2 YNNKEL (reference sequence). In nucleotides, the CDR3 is TGTGCCAGCAGCCAAGTATACCTAGCGGGGGGGTCAAGCACAGATACGCAGTATTTT. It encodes CASSQVYLAGGSSTDTQYF.

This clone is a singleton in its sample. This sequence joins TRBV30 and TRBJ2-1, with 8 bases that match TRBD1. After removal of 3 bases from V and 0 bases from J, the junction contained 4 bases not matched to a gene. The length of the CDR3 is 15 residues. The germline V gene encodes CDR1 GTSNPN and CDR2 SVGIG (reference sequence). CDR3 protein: CAWRRQGSSYNEQFF. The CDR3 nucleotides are TGTGCCTGGAGGCGACAGGGGAGCTCCTACAATGAGCAGTTCTTC. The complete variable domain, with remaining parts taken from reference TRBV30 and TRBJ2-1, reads SQTIHQWPATLVQPVGSPLSLECTVEGTSNPNLYWYRQAAGRGLQLLFYSVGIGQISSEVPQNLSASRPQDRQFILSSKKLLLSDSGFYLCAWRRQGSSYNEQFFGPGTRLTVL.

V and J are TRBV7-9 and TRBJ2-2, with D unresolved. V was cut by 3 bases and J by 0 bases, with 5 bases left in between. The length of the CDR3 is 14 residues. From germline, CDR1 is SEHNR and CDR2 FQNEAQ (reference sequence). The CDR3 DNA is TGTGCCAGCAGCTTTAGAGCGAACACCGGGGAGCTGTTTTTT. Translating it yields CASSFRANTGELFF.

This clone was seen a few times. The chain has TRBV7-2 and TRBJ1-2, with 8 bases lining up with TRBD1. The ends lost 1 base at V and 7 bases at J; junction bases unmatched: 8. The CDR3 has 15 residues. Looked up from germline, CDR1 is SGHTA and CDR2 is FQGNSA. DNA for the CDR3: TGTGCCAGCAGCTTAGGAGGTGACAGGGGATCTGGCTACACCTTC. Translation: CASSLGGDRGSGYTF.

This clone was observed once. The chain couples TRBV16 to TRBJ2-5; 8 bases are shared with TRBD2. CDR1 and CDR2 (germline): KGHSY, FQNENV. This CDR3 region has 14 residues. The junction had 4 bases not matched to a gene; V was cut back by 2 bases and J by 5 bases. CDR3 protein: CASSQASGLETQYF. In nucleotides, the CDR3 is TGTGCCAGCAGCCAAGCTAGCGGGTTGGAGACCCAGTACTTC.

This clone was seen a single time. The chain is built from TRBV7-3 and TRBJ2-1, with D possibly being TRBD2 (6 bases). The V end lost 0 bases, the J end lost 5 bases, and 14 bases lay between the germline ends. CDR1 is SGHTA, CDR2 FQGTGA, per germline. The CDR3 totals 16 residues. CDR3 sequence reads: CASSLTRDGLNNEQFF. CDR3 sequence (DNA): TGTGCCAGCAGCTTAACGCGGGACGGCTTAAACAATGAGCAGTTCTTC.

The CDR3 sequence: CASSQTAEAFF. DNA of the CDR3: TGTGCCAGCAGCCAGACAGCTGAAGCTTTCTTT. The chain has TRBV13 and TRBJ1-1, with D maybe TRBD1 (5 bases). V lost 5 bases and J lost 6, with 7 bases in between. The length of the CDR3 is 11 residues. From germline, CDR1 is PRHDT and CDR2 FYEKMQ (reference sequence).

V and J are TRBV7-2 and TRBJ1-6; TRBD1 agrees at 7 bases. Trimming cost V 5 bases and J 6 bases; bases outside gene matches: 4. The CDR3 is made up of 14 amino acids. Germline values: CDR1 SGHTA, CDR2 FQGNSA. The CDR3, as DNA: TGTGCCAGCAGCCCTGACAGGGTTAATTCACCCCTCCACTTT. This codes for CASSPDRVNSPLHF. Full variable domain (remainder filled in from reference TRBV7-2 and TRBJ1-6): GAGVSQSPSNKVTEKGKDVELRCDPISGHTALYWYRQSLGQGLEFLIYFQGNSAPDKSGLPSDRFSAERTGGSVSTLTIQRTQQEDSAVYLCASSPDRVNSPLHFGNGTRLTVT.

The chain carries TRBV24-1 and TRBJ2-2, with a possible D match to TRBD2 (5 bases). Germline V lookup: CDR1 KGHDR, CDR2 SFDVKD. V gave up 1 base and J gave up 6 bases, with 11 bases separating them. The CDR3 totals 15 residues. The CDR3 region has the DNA TGTGCCACCAGTGATTTACACGCGGAGGCCGGGGAGCTGTTTTTT. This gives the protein CATSDLHAEAGELFF.

Here the CDR3 DNA reads TGTGCCATCAGTGAGTCGATCCCCAGGGACTATGGCTACACCTTC. Amino acids: CAISESIPRDYGYTF. The J gene is TRBJ1-2, the V gene TRBV10-3, with D possibly matching TRBD1 (5 bases). V was clipped by 0 bases and J by 3 bases, with 11 bases between them. CDR3 length: 15 amino acids. Per germline, CDR1 ENHRY and CDR2 SYGVKD.